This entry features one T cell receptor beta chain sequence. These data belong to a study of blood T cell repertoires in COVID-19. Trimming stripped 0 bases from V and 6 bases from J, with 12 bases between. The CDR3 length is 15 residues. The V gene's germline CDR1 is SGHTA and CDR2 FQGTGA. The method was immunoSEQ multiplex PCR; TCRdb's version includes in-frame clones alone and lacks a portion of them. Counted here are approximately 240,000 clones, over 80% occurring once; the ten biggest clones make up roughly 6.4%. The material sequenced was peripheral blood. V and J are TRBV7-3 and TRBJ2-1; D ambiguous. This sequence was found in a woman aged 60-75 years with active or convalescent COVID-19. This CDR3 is CASSLTFTESNEQFF. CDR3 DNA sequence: TGTGCCAGCAGCTTAACCTTTACAGAGAGCAATGAGCAGTTCTTC.